These T cell receptor beta chains were read from a single sample in a study of prognosis after radiotherapy for stage I lung cancer. TCRdb itself ran the multiplex PCR reads through MiXCR, one entry per CDR3 protein. The sample lists 25,000 to 35,000 distinct CDR3 sequences, around 48% occurring once. Source: PBMCs, taken before or after stereotactic body radiation therapy (not recorded which). The receptors were gathered from a donor aged 50 or older with non-small cell lung cancer. Both conserved end residues are part of each CDR3. A D gene is named only where the DNA matches it firmly. Some rows have no size entry. The others give once, few or many, or a class for an expanded clone.

cdr3_nt cdr3_aa v_call d_call j_call clone_size cdr3_length
TGTGCCAGTATTCTACCTAGCGGGAGCTACAATGGGCAGTTCTTC CASILPSGSYNGQFF TRBV19 TRBD2 TRBJ2-1 - 15
TGTGCCAGCAGCCCCCCAGGGCGGGAGTGGGAGCAGTTCTTC CASSPPGREWEQFF TRBV11-2 TRBD2 TRBJ2-1 medium-sized 14
TGCAGTGCTAGAGAGTATGGGGAGACCCAGTACTTC CSAREYGETQYF TRBV20-1 - TRBJ2-5 many 12
TGCGCCAGCAGCTTGGTGGGACAGGGGGTTTTTTCACCCCTCCACTTT CASSLVGQGVFSPLHF TRBV5-1 TRBD1 TRBJ1-6 - 16
TGCGCCAGCAGCCAAGATCGGGCAGGGAACTCACCCCTCCACTTT CASSQDRAGNSPLHF TRBV4-1 - TRBJ1-6 medium-sized 15
TGTGCCAGCGGAGAACTAGCGGGAGGTAGTACAGATACGCAGTATTTT CASGELAGGSTDTQYF TRBV9 TRBD2 TRBJ2-3 medium-sized 16
TGTGCTAGCAGCCAATACTCACTGGGTACGCAGTATTTT CASSQYSLGTQYF TRBV4-2 - TRBJ2-3 - 13
TGTGCCAGCAGTCCTCTGACTGGGACCCAGTACTTC CASSPLTGTQYF TRBV6-1 - TRBJ2-5 many 12
TGTGCCAGCAGTTTAGGTGCTGGAGGGATTCGCGAGCAGTACTTC CASSLGAGGIREQYF TRBV12-3/TRBV12-4 - TRBJ2-7 - 15
TGTGCCAGTACCCCAACAGGGGGCCATAGCAATCAGCCCCAGCATTTT CASTPTGGHSNQPQHF TRBV19 TRBD1 TRBJ1-5 medium-sized 16
TGTGCCAGCAGCTTAGGTACCTCCTCTGATACGCAGTATTTT CASSLGTSSDTQYF TRBV7-9 - TRBJ2-3 many 14
TGTGCCAGCAGCTTACTCACGAGGGCTGGCTACACCTTC CASSLLTRAGYTF TRBV7-2 - TRBJ1-2 medium-sized 13
TGCTCCAGCAGCCTGGACGGTACAGGGATGGACGGCTACACCTTC CSSSLDGTGMDGYTF TRBV5-1 - TRBJ1-2 - 15
TGTGCCAGCAGCCCCAGCGGGGGACAGGGGGGACATAACTATGGCTACACCTTC CASSPSGGQGGHNYGYTF TRBV7-9 TRBD1 TRBJ1-2 - 18
TGTGCCATCAGTGACGGGGAACAGCCCCAGCATTTT CAISDGEQPQHF TRBV10-3 - TRBJ1-5 many 12
TGTGCCAGCAGTCCTTCCCGGGTACACCTTAACACTGAAGCTTTCTTT CASSPSRVHLNTEAFF TRBV2 - TRBJ1-1 - 16
TGTGCCAGCAATACAGGGAGGGGGGAGCAGTACTTC CASNTGRGEQYF TRBV6-1 - TRBJ2-7 - 12
TGCGCCAGCAGCCCTGGACTAGCGGGAGTGTGGGCCCAAGAGACCCAGTACTTC CASSPGLAGVWAQETQYF TRBV5-1 TRBD2 TRBJ2-5 many 18
TGTGCCATCAGCTCCCCGGGACAGTGGGGATACGAGCAGTACTTC CAISSPGQWGYEQYF TRBV28 TRBD1 TRBJ2-7 - 15
TGTGCCAGCAGCGAGGGGGGGCCGATGAGAGGTAATACGCAGTATTTT CASSEGGPMRGNTQYF TRBV6-1 - TRBJ2-3 medium-sized 16
TGTGCCACCAGGACTAGCACAGATACGCAGTATTTT CATRTSTDTQYF TRBV10-3 - TRBJ2-3 many 12
TGTGCCAGCAGCTCCCTGGACCAAGATAACAATCAGTTCTTC CASSSLDQDNNQFF TRBV9 - TRBJ2-1 - 14
TGTGCCAGCAGTGAAAGGGCCGCGGACACTGAAGCTTTCTTT CASSERAADTEAFF TRBV2 - TRBJ1-1 many 14
TGTGCCAGCAGTTCCGGGACAGTCTCCTACGAGCAGTACTTC CASSSGTVSYEQYF TRBV28 TRBD1 TRBJ2-7 - 14
TGTGCCAAACCATATTGGGTCATTGACTCCTACGAGCATTACTTC CAKPYWVIDSYEHYF TRBV6-1 - TRBJ2-7 - 15
TGTGCCAGCAGCTTTAGCGATCAGCCCCAGCATTTT CASSFSDQPQHF TRBV7-2 - TRBJ1-5 many 12
TGTGCCAGCAGTTTGGTCCGTAATAATTCACCCCTCCACTTT CASSLVRNNSPLHF TRBV28 - TRBJ1-6 many 14
TGTGCCAGCAGTTCCGGACAGGGGGCGCAGGAGACCCAGTACTTC CASSSGQGAQETQYF TRBV2 TRBD1 TRBJ2-5 many 15
TGTGCCAGCAGCCCTGGCTCTAGCGGGAGATACGGGGAGCTGTTTTTT CASSPGSSGRYGELFF TRBV28 TRBD2 TRBJ2-2 many 16
TGTGCCAGCAGTCTCCCCGGTGTGGGGGACTATGGCTACACCTTC CASSLPGVGDYGYTF TRBV28 - TRBJ1-2 - 15
TGTGCCAGCAGCCCCAATTCGGGGGGGGAGCTGTTTTTT CASSPNSGGELFF TRBV7-3 - TRBJ2-2 many 13
TGTGCCTCCATCTTCTGGGAGAGGGCCGCCGTGGAGCTGTTTTTT CASIFWERAAVELFF TRBV24-1 - TRBJ2-2 - 15
TGTGCCAGCAGTTCCGGTGAAGGGGGGAGCGGTAGTCTCACCGGGGAGCTGTTTTTT CASSSGEGGSGSLTGELFF TRBV28 - TRBJ2-2 - 19
TGCAGTGCTAATGCGGGACAGGGGAACTATGGCTACACCTTC CSANAGQGNYGYTF TRBV20-1 TRBD1 TRBJ1-2 - 14
TGTGCCAGCGGCCGGACAGACACCGGGGAGCTGTTTTTT CASGRTDTGELFF TRBV6-2/TRBV6-3 - TRBJ2-2 medium-sized 13
TGTGCCTGCCCCCCGTTAGGTCGGGGAAACACTGGAGCTCTCTTT CACPPLGRGNTGALF TRBV30 - TRBJ1-1 few 15
TGTGCCTTTCGGACAGTATACAATGAGCAGTTCTTC CAFRTVYNEQFF TRBV10-3 - TRBJ2-1 - 12
TGTGCCAGCAGTTCGGGACAACACTACGAGCAGTACTTC CASSSGQHYEQYF TRBV28 - TRBJ2-7 - 13
TGTGCCAGCAGCGTTGGACGAACCGACCAAGAGACCCAGTACTTC CASSVGRTDQETQYF TRBV9 - TRBJ2-5 many 15
TGTGCCACCAGTGACTCGGGGTTAGCCAAAAACATTCAGTACTTC CATSDSGLAKNIQYF TRBV24-1 - TRBJ2-4 many 15
TGCAGTGCTAGAGTGCCGCCCCCACGGGCAGGGAGGGAAAATAGCAATCAGCCCCAGCATTTT CSARVPPPRAGRENSNQPQHF TRBV20-1 - TRBJ1-5 - 21